These T cell receptor beta chains were read from a single sample in a study of shared clonotypes between healthy human individuals. Assay used: immunoSEQ multiplex PCR; TCRdb lists only in-frame clones, some missing. Of around 700,000 clones detected, about two thirds appear once; the ten largest clones hold approximately 1.8%. The source material was memory CD4+ T cells sorted from blood. The receptors were sampled from a woman aged 25 to 39 in good health. Each CDR3 is given with its conserved first and last residue. D genes are given only for firm matches. Size values are once, few and many counts, or a class for expanded clones, and some rows have none.

CDR3: CASSHHSTGSSYEQYF
DNA: TGCGCCAGCAGCCACCACTCGACAGGGTCATCCTACGAGCAGTACTTC
J: TRBJ2-7
D: TRBD1
V: TRBV5-1
size: NA

CDR3: CASSLTSVLFF
DNA: TGTGCCAGCAGCCTGACTAGTGTTTTGTTCTTC
J: TRBJ2-1
D: NA
V: TRBV14
size: few

CDR3: CAIRQGSDEQFF
DNA: TGTGCCATCCGACAGGGGAGCGATGAGCAGTTCTTC
J: TRBJ2-1
D: TRBD1
V: TRBV10-3
size: NA

CDR3: CASSLGGANQETQYF
DNA: TGCGCCAGCAGCTTAGGAGGGGCCAACCAAGAGACCCAGTACTTC
J: TRBJ2-5
D: NA
V: TRBV5-1
size: NA

CDR3: CASSHTGAGSYNEQFF
DNA: TGTGCCAGCAGCCACACAGGGGCCGGATCCTACAATGAGCAGTTCTTC
J: TRBJ2-1
D: TRBD1
V: TRBV11-3
size: NA

CDR3: CASSQGWGGAAQETQYF
DNA: TGTGCCAGCAGCCAAGGCTGGGGGGGGGCGGCGCAAGAGACCCAGTACTTC
J: TRBJ2-5
D: NA
V: TRBV4-2
size: many

CDR3: CASSTLVKDEQFF
DNA: TGTGCCAGCAGTACCTTAGTAAAGGATGAGCAGTTCTTC
J: TRBJ2-1
D: NA
V: TRBV28
size: NA

CDR3: CASSVAPRERADTQYF
DNA: TGTGCCAGCAGCGTAGCTCCGCGGGAGCGGGCAGATACGCAGTATTTT
J: TRBJ2-3
D: TRBD2
V: TRBV9
size: NA

CDR3: CASSFYRGSADTQYF
DNA: TGTGCCAGCAGCTTTTATAGGGGCTCGGCAGATACGCAGTATTTT
J: TRBJ2-3
D: NA
V: TRBV7-2
size: NA

CDR3: CASSPPAMGTQYF
DNA: TGTGCCAGCTCCCCCCCAGCAATGGGTACGCAGTATTTT
J: TRBJ2-3
D: NA
V: TRBV18
size: NA

CDR3: CASSEAGTRSYEQYF
DNA: TGTGCCAGCAGTGAAGCCGGGACTAGAAGTTACGAGCAGTACTTC
J: TRBJ2-7
D: TRBD2
V: TRBV6-1
size: NA

CDR3: CAWGQGRATRNTEAFF
DNA: TGTGCCTGGGGACAGGGGCGAGCGACTCGGAACACTGAAGCTTTCTTT
J: TRBJ1-1
D: TRBD1
V: TRBV30
size: NA

CDR3: CASSPGLASAEQYF
DNA: TGTGCCAGCAGCCCGGGACTAGCATCAGCCGAGCAGTACTTC
J: TRBJ2-7
D: TRBD2
V: TRBV11-2
size: NA

CDR3: CASSPDGGSGYTF
DNA: TGCGCCAGCAGCCCGGACGGGGGTAGTGGCTACACCTTC
J: TRBJ1-2
D: NA
V: TRBV5-1
size: NA

CDR3: CASSFYLGTEKQPQHF
DNA: TGTGCCAGCAGCTTCTACCTCGGGACAGAAAAACAGCCCCAGCATTTT
J: TRBJ1-5
D: TRBD1
V: TRBV7-9
size: NA

CDR3: CASSTLRPRDAGELFF
DNA: TGTGCCAGTAGCACTTTAAGGCCCAGGGACGCCGGGGAGCTGTTTTTT
J: TRBJ2-2
D: NA
V: TRBV19
size: once

CDR3: CASSLGGGTSYEQYF
DNA: TGTGCCAGCAGTTTAGGGGGCGGTACCTCCTACGAGCAGTACTTC
J: TRBJ2-7
D: NA
V: TRBV28
size: NA

CDR3: CASRQDLYNEQFF
DNA: TGTGCCAGCAGGCAGGACCTATACAATGAGCAGTTCTTC
J: TRBJ2-1
D: NA
V: TRBV2
size: NA

CDR3: CASRSTGNEKLFF
DNA: TGTGCCAGCAGGTCGACGGGGAATGAAAAACTGTTTTTT
J: TRBJ1-4
D: NA
V: TRBV27
size: NA

CDR3: CASSLGDRDRNEQFF
DNA: TGCGCCAGCAGCTTGGGGGACAGGGATCGAAATGAGCAGTTCTTC
J: TRBJ2-1
D: TRBD1
V: TRBV5-1
size: NA

CDR3: CASSTRDKSSGANVLTF
DNA: TGTGCCAGCAGCACCCGGGACAAATCCTCTGGGGCCAACGTCCTGACTTTC
J: TRBJ2-6
D: NA
V: TRBV7-6
size: NA

CDR3: CASSLPGLLYEQYF
DNA: TGTGCCAGCAGTTTACCGGGACTCCTGTACGAGCAGTACTTC
J: TRBJ2-7
D: NA
V: TRBV6-1
size: NA

CDR3: CASTFTGISYNEQFF
DNA: TGTGCCAGTACCTTTACAGGAATCTCCTACAATGAGCAGTTCTTC
J: TRBJ2-1
D: NA
V: TRBV19
size: NA

CDR3: CASSYRRTKSYEQYF
DNA: TGTGCCAGCAGCTACCGCCGGACTAAATCCTACGAGCAGTACTTC
J: TRBJ2-7
D: NA
V: TRBV7-2
size: NA

CDR3: CASSQEILAKNIQYF
DNA: TGCGCCAGCAGCCAAGAAATCCTAGCCAAAAACATTCAGTACTTC
J: TRBJ2-4
D: NA
V: TRBV4-1
size: NA